The 25 T cell receptor beta chains given below trace back to one sample, sequenced in a study of cytomegalovirus exposure and HLA in healthy donors. The method was immunoSEQ multiplex PCR; TCRdb's version includes in-frame clones alone and lacks a portion of them. This sample has a few hundred thousand clones, with less than 90% found just once. Sequencing was done on a sample of PBMCs. The receptors were gathered from a man between 18 and 29 years old in good health and CMV-seropositive.

Only one count was recorded for this clone. V usage is TRBV7-9 and J usage is TRBJ2-7; 11 nucleotides match TRBD2. This CDR3 comprises 16 residues. Losses at the gene ends were 4 bases for V and 1 base for J; bases not matched to a gene: 6. Germline V gene sequence: CDR1 SEHNR, CDR2 FQNEAQ (reference sequence). The CDR3 region is CASSSSTSGASYEQYF. DNA for the CDR3: TGTGCCAGCAGCTCTTCGACTAGCGGGGCTTCCTACGAGCAGTACTTC.

This chain connects TRBV7-9 to TRBJ2-7; D unclear. This CDR3 is 11 amino acids long. V lost 1 base and J 6 bases, leaving 4 bases between the germline ends. From germline, CDR1 is SEHNR and CDR2 FQNEAQ (reference sequence). The DNA for the CDR3 is TGTGCCAGCAGCTTAGTATCCGAGCAGTACTTC. Protein product: CASSLVSEQYF.

The V and J genes are TRBV4-1 and TRBJ1-3; the match to TRBD1 covers 7 bases. The germline CDR1 and CDR2 sequences are MGHRA and YSYEKL. The CDR3 loop spans 14 amino acids. V dropped 3 bases and J dropped 10; count of bases not matched to a gene: 9. This CDR3 reads CASSQRTGTQTIYF. CDR3 in DNA: TGCGCCAGCAGCCAGAGGACAGGAACCCAAACCATATATTTT.

V gene TRBV5-1 combines with J gene TRBJ2-7; 7 nucleotides agree with TRBD2. V dropped 0 bases and J dropped 2; count of bases not matched to a gene: 8. This CDR3 is 16 amino acids long. The germline CDR1 and CDR2 sequences are SGHRS and YFSETQ. Written as DNA, the CDR3 is TGCGCCAGCAGCTTGGTGGGAGGGAACGGAGCCTACGAGCAGTACTTC. It specifies CASSLVGGNGAYEQYF.

The chain has TRBV27 and TRBJ2-7; unclear D gene. V lost 3 bases and J 2 bases, leaving 8 bases between the germline ends. Per the germline V gene, CDR1 is MNHEY and CDR2 is SMNVEV (reference sequence). The CDR3 sequence is 13 residues long. The CDR3 here is CASSFQSTYEQYF. The DNA of the CDR3 is TGTGCCAGCAGTTTTCAGTCAACCTACGAGCAGTACTTC.

This rearrangement joins TRBV23-1 to TRBJ2-2; 7 positions match TRBD1. TRBV23-1 qualifies as an ORF whose function is uncertain. V lost 5 bases to trimming and J lost 7 bases; unmatched junction nucleotides: 4. The CDR3 length is 13 residues. CDR3 coding DNA: TGCGCCAGCAGTAAACAGGGGAGCGGGGAGCTGTTTTTT. It is translated as CASSKQGSGELFF.

Worth noting for this clone: The germline gene is not matched at one end of the junction; a read error may be the cause. The chain employs TRBV15 and TRBJ1-2; the match to TRBD1 covers 7 bases. This CDR3 region has 14 residues. Germline V gives CDR1 LNHNV, CDR2 YYDKDF (reference sequence). Here the CDR3 reads CATSGDRVGYGYTF. The CDR3 nucleotides are TGTGCCACCAGCGGAGACAGGGTGGGCTATGGCTACACCTTC. The full variable domain, completed using reference TRBV15 and TRBJ1-2, is DAMVIQNPRYQVTQFGKPVTLSCSQTLNHNVMYWYQQKSSQAPKLLFHYYDKDFNNEADTPDNFQSRRPNTSFCFLDIRSPGLGDTAMYLCATSGDRVGYGYTFGSGTRLTVV.

CDR3 amino acids: CASSGTAGPNEQFF. DNA of the CDR3: TGTGCCAGCTCCGGGACCGCGGGCCCCAATGAGCAGTTCTTC. The chain links TRBV18 to TRBJ2-1; D assignment may be TRBD1 or TRBD2 (5 bases each). The CDR3 spans 14 residues. The V and J ends lost 6 bases and 6 bases respectively, with 15 bases between them. Germline lookup yields CDR1 KGHSH and CDR2 LQKENI.

The CDR3 protein is CASSRNRLPYEQYF. CDR3 coding DNA: TGTGCCAGCAGCCGGAACAGGCTTCCCTACGAGCAGTACTTC. The rearrangement links TRBV14 to TRBJ2-7, with a weak D call TRBD1 (5 bases). The CDR3 is 14 amino acids. Germline assignment: CDR1 SGHDN and CDR2 FVKESK. The V and J ends lost 4 bases and 2 bases respectively, with 12 bases between them.

J is TRBJ2-7 and V is TRBV25-1, with TRBD2 as a possible D gene (5 bases). The CDR3 contains 14 residues. The V and J ends lost 2 bases and 0 bases respectively, with 8 bases between them. The germline V gene has CDR1 MGHDK and CDR2 SYGVNS. The CDR3: CASSEDGSSYEQYF. As DNA, the CDR3 is TGTGCCAGCAGTGAAGATGGGAGCTCCTACGAGCAGTACTTC.

The chain couples TRBV5-6 to TRBJ2-2, with unresolved D. Germline V lookup: CDR1 SGHDT, CDR2 YYEEEE. The length of the CDR3 is 14 residues. The V and J ends lost 2 bases and 8 bases respectively, with 13 bases between them. CDR3 DNA sequence: TGTGCCAGCAGCTTAAGTCCCGTGGATGGGGAGCTGTTTTTT. It codes for CASSLSPVDGELFF. Full variable domain (outside the CDR3, taken from reference TRBV5-6 and TRBJ2-2): DAGVTQSPTHLIKTRGQQVTLRCSPKSGHDTVSWYQQALGQGPQFIFQYYEEEERQRGNFPDRFSGHQFPNYSSELNVNALLLGDSALYLCASSLSPVDGELFFGEGSRLTVL.

The chain combines TRBV5-1 with TRBJ2-2, with 13 bases that match TRBD2. The CDR3 contains 17 residues. V lost 4 bases to trimming and J lost 4 bases; unmatched junction nucleotides: 7. CDR1 SGHRS and CDR2 YFSETQ come from the germline V gene. The CDR3, as DNA: TGCGCCAGCAGCAGAGGACTAGCGGGAGATCGCACCGGGGAGCTGTTTTTT. It encodes CASSRGLAGDRTGELFF.

This sequence joins TRBV19 and TRBJ1-1; possibly TRBD1 for D (5 bases). Germline CDR1 is LNHDA and CDR2 is SQIVND (reference sequence). The CDR3 covers 15 residues. Deletions cut 1 base from V and 4 bases from J, with 13 bases between. The CDR3 loop is CASSIGGSGSTEAFF. CDR3 in DNA: TGTGCCAGTAGTATAGGGGGCAGTGGTAGCACTGAAGCTTTCTTT.

This clone was recorded once. This chain connects TRBV7-9 to TRBJ1-5; D is unclear. The CDR3 spans 12 residues. V was trimmed by 2 bases and J by 7 bases, leaving 6 bases between them. CDR1 SEHNR and CDR2 FQNEAQ come from the germline V gene (reference sequence). This chain's CDR3 is CASSLWGQPQHF. CDR3 sequence (DNA): TGTGCCAGCAGCTTATGGGGACAGCCCCAGCATTTT. The full variable domain, completed using reference TRBV7-9 and TRBJ1-5, is DTGVSQNPRHKITKRGQNVTFRCDPISEHNRLYWYRQTLGQGPEFLTYFQNEAQLEKSRLLSDRFSAERPKGSFSTLEIQRTEQGDSAMYLCASSLWGQPQHFGDGTRLSIL.

In DNA form, the CDR3 reads TGTGCCAGCAGCTCCCGGGACACACCGAACACCGGGGAGCTGTTTTTT. Its protein is CASSSRDTPNTGELFF. The chain carries TRBV9 and TRBJ2-2; D is possibly TRBD1 (6 bases). The CDR3 loop spans 16 amino acids. Trimming removed 4 bases at V and 0 bases at J, with 13 bases between. Germline values: CDR1 SGDLS, CDR2 YYNGEE.

The rearrangement links TRBV2 to TRBJ2-5; the D is unclear. CDR1 is SNHLY and CDR2 is FYNNEI in the germline V gene. The CDR3 loop spans 15 amino acids. Trimming took off 0 bases at V and 5 bases at J, with 13 bases between the two ends. CDR3 sequence: CASSEAASDGETQYF. The CDR3 coding sequence is TGTGCCAGCAGTGAAGCAGCGTCGGATGGGGAGACCCAGTACTTC.

The chain links TRBV6-6 to TRBJ2-7; TRBD1 matches 10 bases. The ends lost 11 bases at V and 6 bases at J; junction bases unmatched: 7. CDR1 is MNHNY, CDR2 SVGAGI, per germline (reference sequence). The CDR3 is 12 residues long. CDR3 DNA sequence: TGTGCCTGCGGGACAGGGGATTTCGAGCAGTACTTC. Its protein is CACGTGDFEQYF.

This clone was counted a single time. This chain uses TRBV7-2 with TRBJ2-7; D is uncertain. Between the trimmed V and J ends, which lost 1 base and 2 bases, there was a span of 6 bases. This CDR3 has 13 amino acids. Looked up from germline, CDR1 is SGHTA and CDR2 is FQGNSA. CDR3 sequence (DNA): TGTGCCAGCAGCTTAGTACACCCCTACGAGCAGTACTTC. Encoded protein: CASSLVHPYEQYF.

This sequence joins TRBV6-5 and TRBJ2-5; tentatively, D is TRBD2 (7 bases). The CDR3 totals 15 residues. The germline V and J ends were trimmed by 6 bases and 4 bases, with 18 bases remaining between them. Germline CDR1 reads MNHEY; CDR2 reads SVGAGI. The CDR3 loop reads CASSLQTGGLETQYF. The CDR3 DNA follows: TGTGCCAGCAGCCTGCAAACGGGGGGCTTAGAGACCCAGTACTTC.

V and J are TRBV5-1 and TRBJ2-1, with a weak D call TRBD2 (6 bases). Germline V gene lookup returns CDR1 SGHRS and CDR2 YFSETQ. V lost 5 bases to trimming and J lost 3 bases, with 12 bases between them. CDR3 length: 14 residues. CDR3 sequence reads: CASRPGEVYNEQFF. Written as DNA, the CDR3 is TGCGCCAGCAGGCCGGGGGAGGTCTACAATGAGCAGTTCTTC. Drawing the rest from reference TRBV5-1 and TRBJ2-1, the complete variable domain is KAGVTQTPRYLIKTRGQQVTLSCSPISGHRSVSWYQQTPGQGLQFLFEYFSETQRNKGNFPGRFSGRQFSNSRSEMNVSTLELGDSALYLCASRPGEVYNEQFFGPGTRLTVL.

The J gene is TRBJ2-1, the V gene TRBV19; 12 positions match TRBD2. Germline loops: CDR1 LNHDA, CDR2 SQIVND (reference sequence). Trimming at V came to 10 bases and at J to 5 bases, leaving 6 bases not matched to a gene. The CDR3 is 14 residues long. The CDR3 bases are TGTGCCACCCGAGGACTAGCGGGAAACAATGAGCAGTTCTTC. It translates to CATRGLAGNNEQFF.

The chain couples TRBV9 to TRBJ2-7; 9 nucleotides agree with TRBD2. The J segment lost 5 bases and the V segment lost 2 bases, leaving 5 bases of the junction unmatched. This CDR3 region has 14 residues. Germline V gives CDR1 SGDLS, CDR2 YYNGEE. CDR3 region: CASSVSGSVDEQYF. CDR3 DNA: TGTGCCAGCAGCGTTAGCGGGAGTGTCGACGAGCAGTACTTC.

The genes are TRBV30 and TRBJ1-2; a weak D match, TRBD1 (5 bases). This CDR3 has 12 residues. The V end was cut by 1 base, the J end by 6 bases, with 9 bases between. Per the germline V gene, CDR1 is GTSNPN and CDR2 is SVGIG (reference sequence). The CDR3 is CAWSEGADGYTF. The CDR3 bases are TGTGCCTGGAGTGAAGGGGCAGATGGCTACACCTTC.

J is TRBJ2-7 and V is TRBV5-4; 7 bases match TRBD2. CDR1 is SGHNT, CDR2 YYREEE, per germline (reference sequence). The CDR3 is 13 residues long. V was clipped by 5 bases and J by 5 bases; unmatched bases: 7. The CDR3 nucleotides read TGTGCCAGCAGTTGGGGCGCGGGAGACGAGCAGTACTTC. This codes for CASSWGAGDEQYF.

The rearrangement joins TRBV20-1 to TRBJ2-7, with TRBD2 as a possible D gene (5 bases). The CDR3 runs to 11 residues. Trimming left V 2 bases short and J 5 bases short, with 7 bases between. Looked up from germline, CDR1 is DFQATT and CDR2 is SNEGSKA (reference sequence). The CDR3 DNA reads TGCAGTGCTAGAACCGGGGACGAGCAGTACTTC. As protein: CSARTGDEQYF.